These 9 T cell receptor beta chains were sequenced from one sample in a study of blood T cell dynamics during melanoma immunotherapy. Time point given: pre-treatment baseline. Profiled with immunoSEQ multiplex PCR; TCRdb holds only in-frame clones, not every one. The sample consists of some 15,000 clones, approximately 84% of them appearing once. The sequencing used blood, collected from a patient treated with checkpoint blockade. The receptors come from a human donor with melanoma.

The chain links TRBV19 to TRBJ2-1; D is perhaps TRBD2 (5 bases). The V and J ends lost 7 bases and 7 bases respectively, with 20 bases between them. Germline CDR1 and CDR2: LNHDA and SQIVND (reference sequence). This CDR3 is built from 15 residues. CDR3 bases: TGTGCCAGTACCCAAAGCCTGCTAGCAACGAATGAGCAGTTCTTC. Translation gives CASTQSLLATNEQFF.

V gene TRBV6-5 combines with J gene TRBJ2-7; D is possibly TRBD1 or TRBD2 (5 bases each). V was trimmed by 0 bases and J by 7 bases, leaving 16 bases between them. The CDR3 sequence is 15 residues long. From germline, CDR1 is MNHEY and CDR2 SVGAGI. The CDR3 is CASSYSRQGPREQYF. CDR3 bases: TGTGCCAGCAGTTACTCGAGGCAGGGACCTAGGGAGCAGTACTTC.

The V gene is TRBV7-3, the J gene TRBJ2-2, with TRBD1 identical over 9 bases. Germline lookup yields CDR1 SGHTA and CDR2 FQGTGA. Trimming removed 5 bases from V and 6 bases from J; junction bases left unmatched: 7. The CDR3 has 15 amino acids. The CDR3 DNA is TGTGCCAGCAGCCCGGGACAGGGAAGGGCCGGGGAGCTGTTTTTT. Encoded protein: CASSPGQGRAGELFF.

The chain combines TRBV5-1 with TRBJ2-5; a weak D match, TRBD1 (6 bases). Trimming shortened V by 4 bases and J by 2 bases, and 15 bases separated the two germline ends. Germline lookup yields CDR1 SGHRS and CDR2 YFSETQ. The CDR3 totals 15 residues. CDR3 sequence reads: CASSLSPTGQETQYF. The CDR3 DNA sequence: TGCGCCAGCAGCCTCTCCCCGACAGGTCAAGAGACCCAGTACTTC.

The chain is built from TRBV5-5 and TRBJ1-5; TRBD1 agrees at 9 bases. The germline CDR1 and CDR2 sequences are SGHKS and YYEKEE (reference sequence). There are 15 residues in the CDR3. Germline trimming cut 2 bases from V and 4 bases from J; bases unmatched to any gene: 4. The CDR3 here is CASSFTGGLNQPQHF. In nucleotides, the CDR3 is TGTGCCAGCAGCTTCACAGGGGGCTTAAATCAGCCCCAGCATTTT.

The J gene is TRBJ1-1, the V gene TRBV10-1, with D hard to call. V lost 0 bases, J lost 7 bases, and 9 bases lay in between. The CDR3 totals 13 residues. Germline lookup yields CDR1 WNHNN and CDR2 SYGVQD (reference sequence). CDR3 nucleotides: TGCGCCAGCAGTGAGTCCAGGTCCGTTGAAGCTTTCTTT. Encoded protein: CASSESRSVEAFF.

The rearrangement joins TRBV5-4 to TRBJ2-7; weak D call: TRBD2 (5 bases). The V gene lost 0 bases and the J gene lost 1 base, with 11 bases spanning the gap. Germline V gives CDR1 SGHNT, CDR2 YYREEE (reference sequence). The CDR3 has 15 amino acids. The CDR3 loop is CASSLGGSGSYEQYF. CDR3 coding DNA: TGTGCCAGCAGCTTGGGTGGGAGTGGGTCCTACGAGCAGTACTTC. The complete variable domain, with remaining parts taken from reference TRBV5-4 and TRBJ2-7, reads ETGVTQSPTHLIKTRGQQVTLRCSSQSGHNTVSWYQQALGQGPQFIFQYYREEENGRGNFPPRFSGLQFPNYSSELNVNALELDDSALYLCASSLGGSGSYEQYFGPGTRLTVT.

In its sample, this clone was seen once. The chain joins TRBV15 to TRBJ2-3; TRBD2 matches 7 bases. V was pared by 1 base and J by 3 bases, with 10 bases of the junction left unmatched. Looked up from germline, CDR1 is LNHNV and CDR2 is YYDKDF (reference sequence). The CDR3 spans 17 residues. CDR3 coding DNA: TGTGCCACCAGCAGAGGCCACGGCGGGGGTGGAACAGATACGCAGTATTTT. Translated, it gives CATSRGHGGGGTDTQYF.

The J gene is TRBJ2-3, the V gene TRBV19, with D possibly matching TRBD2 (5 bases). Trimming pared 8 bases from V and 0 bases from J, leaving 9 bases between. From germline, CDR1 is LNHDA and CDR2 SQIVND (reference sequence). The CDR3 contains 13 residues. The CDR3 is CASAGRSTDTQYF. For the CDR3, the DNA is TGTGCCAGTGCGGGTCGTAGCACAGATACGCAGTATTTT. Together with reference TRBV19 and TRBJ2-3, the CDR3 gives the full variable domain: DGGITQSPKYLFRKEGQNVTLSCEQNLNHDAMYWYRQDPGQGLRLIYYSQIVNDFQKGDIAEGYSVSREKKESFPLTVTSAQKNPTAFYLCASAGRSTDTQYFGPGTRLTVL.